The 31 T cell receptor beta chains below all came from one sample that was sequenced in a study of tumor-infiltrating lymphocytes in localized non-small cell lung cancer. Sequencing was performed with immunoSEQ multiplex PCR; in TCRdb, only in-frame clones are kept and a portion is missing. Among about 21,000 clones listed, roughly three quarters were seen once. The sequenced sample consisted of lung tumor tissue. These receptors were collected from a human donor with non-small cell lung cancer.

This sequence joins TRBV19 and TRBJ1-2, with 9 bases aligning to TRBD1. CDR3 length equals 13 residues. V lost 6 bases, J lost 4 bases, and 3 bases stayed unmatched. Per germline, CDR1 LNHDA and CDR2 SQIVND (reference sequence). The CDR3: CASRGQGSYGYTF. DNA of the CDR3: TGTGCCAGTAGGGGACAGGGTTCCTATGGCTACACCTTC. Full variable domain (outside the CDR3, taken from reference TRBV19 and TRBJ1-2): DGGITQSPKYLFRKEGQNVTLSCEQNLNHDAMYWYRQDPGQGLRLIYYSQIVNDFQKGDIAEGYSVSREKKESFPLTVTSAQKNPTAFYLCASRGQGSYGYTFGSGTRLTVV.

V and J are TRBV18 and TRBJ2-1; 9 bases map to TRBD2. Germline V CDR1 and CDR2: KGHSH, LQKENI. V gave up 3 bases and J gave up 4 bases; unmatched junction bases: 16. This CDR3 comprises 19 residues. This chain's CDR3 is CASSPRALLAGDRYNEQFF. CDR3 DNA: TGTGCCAGCTCACCGAGGGCCCTACTAGCGGGCGACCGTTACAATGAGCAGTTCTTC.

The chain employs TRBV9 and TRBJ2-5; D may match TRBD1 or TRBD2 (5 bases each). The CDR3 contains 14 residues. CDR1 is SGDLS and CDR2 is YYNGEE in the germline V gene. V lost 5 bases to trimming and J lost 5 bases, with 16 bases between them. In DNA, the CDR3 is TGTGCCAGCAGTCCCGGGGTTCCAGGGGAGACCCAGTACTTC. Translation: CASSPGVPGETQYF.

CDR3 sequence (DNA): TGTGCCAGCAGTTTACTGGGACTAGCGGGAGCACAAGAGACCCAGTACTTC. Its protein is CASSLLGLAGAQETQYF. The genes are TRBV28 and TRBJ2-5, with 14 positions matching TRBD2. Germline CDR1 is MDHEN and CDR2 is SYDVKM. The CDR3 is made up of 17 amino acids. The trim removed 2 bases at V and 2 bases at J, leaving 4 bases unmatched.

This chain uses TRBV14 with TRBJ1-2, with a weak D call TRBD1 (6 bases). Germline lookup yields CDR1 SGHDN and CDR2 FVKESK. The CDR3 is 15 residues long. Trimming removed 3 bases from V and 7 bases from J, with 18 bases in between. The CDR3 DNA is TGTGCCAGCAGCCAGTTTCTCGGGGGGCTAAGTGGCTACACCTTC. Translating it yields CASSQFLGGLSGYTF.

This clone occurred a few times. An end of the junction does not agree with germline; a read error may underlie this. This chain uses TRBV5-6 with TRBJ1-2; 12 bases match TRBD1. Germline V gene data show CDR1 as SGHDT and CDR2 as YYEEEE. The length of the CDR3 is 13 residues. CDR3 in DNA: TGTGCCAGCAGCGACGGGACAGGGGGCGTGAGGGCCTTC. This translates into CASSDGTGGVRAF.

CDR3 DNA sequence: TGTGCCAGCAGCTCCACCCTCAGCGGGAGCCCGCTACTCTACAATGAGCAGTTCTTC. Its translation: CASSSTLSGSPLLYNEQFF. The rearrangement links TRBV5-6 to TRBJ2-1; 8 positions match TRBD2. The length of the CDR3 is 19 residues. J lost 3 bases, V lost 3 bases, and 17 bases had no gene match. The germline V gene encodes CDR1 SGHDT and CDR2 YYEEEE.

The gene calls are TRBV11-3 and TRBJ1-1; D is unclear. The CDR3 totals 13 residues. Per the germline V gene, CDR1 is SGHNT and CDR2 is YENEEA. V lost 3 bases, J lost 3 bases, and 8 bases lay in between. The CDR3 DNA reads TGTGCCAGCAGCTTCCGTGGGCACACTGAAGCTTTCTTT. Its protein product is CASSFRGHTEAFF.

This clone was counted between two and nine times. V gene TRBV6-6 combines with J gene TRBJ2-3, with D perhaps TRBD1 or TRBD2 (5 bases each). Germline loops: CDR1 MNHNY, CDR2 SVGAGI (reference sequence). V was cut by 7 bases and J by 4 bases, with 21 bases left in between. This CDR3 has 16 amino acids. The CDR3 coding sequence is TGTGCCAGCAATACCGGGTGGGGTAGGGACGCAGATACGCAGTATTTT. This gives the protein CASNTGWGRDADTQYF.

The V and J genes are TRBV18 and TRBJ2-7; the match to TRBD1 covers 10 bases. The CDR3 is made up of 16 amino acids. With 3 bases clipped from V and 2 bases from J, the junction kept 7 bases outside the gene matches. Germline CDR1 KGHSH, CDR2 LQKENI. CDR3 sequence (DNA): TGTGCCAGCTCACCCCTGACCGGGACAGGGGCCTACGAGCAGTACTTC. Protein: CASSPLTGTGAYEQYF.

The rearrangement links TRBV7-8 to TRBJ2-7, with TRBD2 matching 8 bases. Germline CDR1 reads SGHVS; CDR2 reads FQNEAQ. V lost 5 bases to trimming and J lost 3 bases; unmatched junction nucleotides: 3. CDR3 length equals 13 residues. In nucleotides, the CDR3 is TGTGCCAGCAGCGGGCGGGGGGACTACGAGCAGTACTTC. Its protein is CASSGRGDYEQYF.

The V gene is TRBV7-2, the J gene TRBJ2-7, with 12 bases aligning to TRBD2. J was trimmed by 7 bases and V by 5 bases; bases with no gene match: 6. Per the germline V gene, CDR1 is SGHTA and CDR2 is FQGNSA. The CDR3 extends over 14 amino acids. Here the CDR3 DNA reads TGTGCCAGCAGCCGGACTAGCGGGACGGGAGAGCAGTACTTC. This codes for CASSRTSGTGEQYF.

This clone has more than one count but fewer than ten. A junction boundary mismatches the germline segment, possibly from a read error. CDR3 nucleotides: TGTGCCAGCACTGAAGACTCCCATTACAATGAGCAGTTCTTC. It yields the protein CASTEDSHYNEQFF. This rearrangement joins TRBV2 to TRBJ2-1; D uncertain. This CDR3 has 14 amino acids. Germline V gene lookup returns CDR1 SNHLY and CDR2 FYNNEI.

This clone is a singleton in its sample. This chain connects TRBV10-2 to TRBJ2-7, with D uncertain. The CDR3 is 13 amino acids. The germline CDR1 and CDR2 sequences are WSHSY and SAAADI. Trimming removed 3 bases from V and 0 bases from J, with 6 bases in between. The DNA for the CDR3 is TGCGCCAGCAGTGATCACAGCTCCTACGAGCAGTACTTC. It codes for CASSDHSSYEQYF.

The rearrangement links TRBV5-1 to TRBJ2-7, with D tentatively TRBD2 (6 bases). V was trimmed by 1 base and J by 4 bases, leaving 27 bases between them. Germline loops: CDR1 SGHRS, CDR2 YFSETQ. This CDR3 comprises 19 residues. CDR3: CASSLNVGGRTQRLYEQYF. Written as DNA, the CDR3 is TGCGCCAGCAGCTTGAATGTCGGAGGGCGGACACAACGATTATACGAGCAGTACTTC.

The chain combines TRBV5-1 with TRBJ1-1, with D possibly matching TRBD1 (5 bases). Trimming left V 2 bases short and J 5 bases short, with 13 bases between. There are 14 residues in the CDR3. Per the germline V gene, CDR1 is SGHRS and CDR2 is YFSETQ. The CDR3 spells CASSFIGDGTEAFF. The CDR3 DNA follows: TGCGCCAGCAGCTTTATTGGGGACGGGACTGAAGCTTTCTTT. The complete variable domain, with remaining parts taken from reference TRBV5-1 and TRBJ1-1, reads KAGVTQTPRYLIKTRGQQVTLSCSPISGHRSVSWYQQTPGQGLQFLFEYFSETQRNKGNFPGRFSGRQFSNSRSEMNVSTLELGDSALYLCASSFIGDGTEAFFGQGTRLTVV.

The chain links TRBV2 to TRBJ2-5, with 9 nucleotides matching TRBD2. This CDR3 region has 14 residues. V lost 6 bases to trimming and J lost 4 bases; unmatched junction nucleotides: 6. The V gene's germline CDR1 is SNHLY and CDR2 FYNNEI. CDR3 sequence reads: CASRSSGNLETQYF. The CDR3 DNA reads TGTGCCAGCAGGTCTAGCGGGAACTTAGAGACCCAGTACTTC.

V is TRBV7-2 and J is TRBJ2-5; D assignment may be TRBD1 or TRBD2 (5 bases each). V was pared by 4 bases and J by 4 bases, with 13 bases between. This CDR3 region has 14 residues. Germline V lookup: CDR1 SGHTA, CDR2 FQGNSA. The CDR3 here is CASSWGRGVETQYF. The CDR3 DNA follows: TGTGCCAGCAGCTGGGGGAGAGGAGTAGAGACCCAGTACTTC. Complete variable domain (other parts from reference TRBV7-2 and TRBJ2-5): GAGVSQSPSNKVTEKGKDVELRCDPISGHTALYWYRQSLGQGLEFLIYFQGNSAPDKSGLPSDRFSAERTGGSVSTLTIQRTQQEDSAVYLCASSWGRGVETQYFGPGTRLLVL.

This chain uses TRBV6-5 with TRBJ1-5; tentative D call: TRBD1 (5 bases). CDR3 length equals 14 residues. V lost 7 bases and J lost 5, with 15 bases in between. From germline, CDR1 is MNHEY and CDR2 SVGAGI. The CDR3 spells CASKSSRGHQPQHF. For the CDR3, the DNA is TGTGCCAGCAAGTCCTCCCGGGGCCATCAGCCCCAGCATTTT.

The chain carries TRBV5-1 and TRBJ2-3, with 9 bases that match TRBD2. Germline V gene lookup returns CDR1 SGHRS and CDR2 YFSETQ. The CDR3 consists of 17 residues. The V gene end was trimmed by 0 bases and the J gene end by 2 bases; junction bases not matched to a gene: 7. CDR3 sequence reads: CASSLGRPSGTTDTQYF. For the CDR3, the DNA is TGCGCCAGCAGCTTGGGTCGTCCTAGCGGGACCACAGATACGCAGTATTTT.

The chain couples TRBV9 to TRBJ2-1; TRBD2 matches at 9 bases. The J segment lost 6 bases and the V segment lost 1 base, leaving 5 bases of the junction unmatched. This CDR3 is 15 amino acids long. Germline values: CDR1 SGDLS, CDR2 YYNGEE. The CDR3 coding sequence is TGTGCCAGCAGCGTAAGTAGCGGGAGTAGCAATGAGCAGTTCTTC. Its protein product is CASSVSSGSSNEQFF.

J is TRBJ2-7 and V is TRBV30; 8 nucleotides match TRBD1. Germline CDR1 and CDR2: GTSNPN and SVGIG (reference sequence). J gave up 6 bases and V 1 base, and 5 bases lay outside the gene matches. The CDR3 sequence is 13 residues long. In nucleotides, the CDR3 is TGTGCCTGGAGTGCGGACAGGGCGGGCGAGCAGTACTTC. Amino acid sequence: CAWSADRAGEQYF.

This clone was picked up a small number of times. The V gene is TRBV21-1, the J gene TRBJ2-6; the D call of TRBD2 is as the table states it, not checked on the DNA. TRBV21-1 is a pseudogene. CDR3 length: 14 residues. The CDR3 region has the DNA TGTGCCAGCCCCTCCGGCGGCAGAGCCAACGTCCTGACTTTC. Encoded protein: CASPSGGRANVLTF.

The V gene is TRBV6-1, the J gene TRBJ2-7; 11 bases match TRBD2. J was trimmed by 7 bases and V by 6 bases; bases with no gene match: 8. The CDR3 covers 14 residues. In germline, CDR1 is MNHNS, CDR2 SASEGT. The CDR3 DNA follows: TGTGCCAGCAGCAGACTAGCGGGATCACATGAGCAGTACTTC. The encoded protein is CASSRLAGSHEQYF.

The V gene is TRBV20-1, the J gene TRBJ1-1; D is unresolved. Germline CDR1 DFQATT, CDR2 SNEGSKA (reference sequence). The CDR3 sequence is 11 residues long. V was pared by 0 bases and J by 5 bases, with 4 bases between. CDR3 DNA: TGCAGTGCTAGAGAGAGTACTGAAGCTTTCTTT. The encoded protein is CSARESTEAFF.

As regards this clone: Other DNA sequences within the sample encode an identical CDR3. J is TRBJ2-3 and V is TRBV5-1, with D uncertain. Germline V gene data show CDR1 as SGHRS and CDR2 as YFSETQ. V was pared by 0 bases and J by 3 bases, with 5 bases between. The CDR3 is 13 residues long. The CDR3, as DNA: TGCGCCAGCAGCTTGGCCGGGACAGATACGCAGTATTTT. Translating it yields CASSLAGTDTQYF.

The rearrangement uses TRBV5-1 and TRBJ2-1, with 8 bases aligning to TRBD1. Losses at the gene ends were 2 bases for V and 5 bases for J; bases not matched to a gene: 3. This CDR3 is 14 amino acids long. Germline V gives CDR1 SGHRS, CDR2 YFSETQ. The CDR3 nucleotides are TGCGCCAGCAGCTTTGGACAGGGAGACAATGAGCAGTTCTTC. Translating it yields CASSFGQGDNEQFF.

The chain joins TRBV7-9 to TRBJ2-1; D gene uncertain. Trimming pared 1 base from V and 6 bases from J, leaving 4 bases between. Looked up from germline, CDR1 is SEHNR and CDR2 is FQNEAQ (reference sequence). This CDR3 has 12 residues. The CDR3, as DNA: TGTGCCAGCAGCTTAGACGTCAATGAGCAGTTCTTC. It yields the protein CASSLDVNEQFF.

The rearrangement joins TRBV5-1 to TRBJ2-6; D not resolved. The CDR3 runs to 14 residues. From germline, CDR1 is SGHRS and CDR2 YFSETQ. Trimming shortened V by 4 bases and J by 4 bases, and 9 bases separated the two germline ends. This CDR3 reads CASSLTAGANVLTF. As DNA, the CDR3 is TGCGCCAGCAGCCTCACCGCGGGGGCCAACGTCCTGACTTTC.

The genes are TRBV29-1 and TRBJ2-7, with TRBD2 matching over 8 bases. Germline V gene data show CDR1 as SQVTM and CDR2 as ANQGSEA. The CDR3 has 15 residues. Trimming took 4 bases from V and 6 from J; bases not matched to a gene: 14. The CDR3 sequence: CSVGGWSREGLEQYF. The CDR3 DNA reads TGCAGCGTTGGGGGCTGGAGTCGGGAGGGCCTCGAGCAGTACTTC.

The rearrangement links TRBV7-9 to TRBJ1-1; maybe TRBD1 (6 bases). CDR3 length equals 14 residues. Germline V gene lookup returns CDR1 SEHNR and CDR2 FQNEAQ (reference sequence). V was cut by 5 bases and J by 4 bases, with 14 bases left in between. CDR3 region: CASSDRGAVTEAFF. For the CDR3, the DNA is TGTGCCAGCAGCGATCGGGGGGCTGTCACTGAAGCTTTCTTT.